Detailed here is one T cell receptor beta chain. An end of the junction differs from the germline gene, which may be a read error. The data belong to a study of tumor-infiltrating lymphocytes in primary liver carcinoma. The CDR3 runs 12 residues. Germline V gives CDR1 SGHAT, CDR2 FQNNGV. Total RNA and DNA came together from approximately 22-30 mg of bulk tissue without cell sorting. TCR beta cDNA was reverse-transcribed from about 500 ng of total RNA. The reaction used a constant-region primer and ProtoScript II reverse transcriptase. It was through three nested multiplex PCR rounds of slightly modified ARM-PCR that TCR beta libraries arose. Use of TRBV1-TRBV30 forward primers with a C-beta reverse primer characterized the first two PCR rounds, which lasted about 9 cycles each. A single record per CDR3 protein comes from TCRdb applying MiXCR to the multiplex PCR reads. The sample includes 20,000 or so distinct CDR3 sequences, under 75% of them seen just once.

Sequenced: liver tumor tissue from sampling region 1. Subset reported: tumor region T1, superior pole. The clonotype was recovered from a middle-aged man with primary liver carcinoma and hepatitis B virus infection. The chain carries TRBV11-2 and TRBJ2-3; D remains ambiguous. The CDR3, as DNA: TGTGCCATCAGCGCCAGTACAGATACGCAATATTTT. As protein: CAISASTDTQYF.